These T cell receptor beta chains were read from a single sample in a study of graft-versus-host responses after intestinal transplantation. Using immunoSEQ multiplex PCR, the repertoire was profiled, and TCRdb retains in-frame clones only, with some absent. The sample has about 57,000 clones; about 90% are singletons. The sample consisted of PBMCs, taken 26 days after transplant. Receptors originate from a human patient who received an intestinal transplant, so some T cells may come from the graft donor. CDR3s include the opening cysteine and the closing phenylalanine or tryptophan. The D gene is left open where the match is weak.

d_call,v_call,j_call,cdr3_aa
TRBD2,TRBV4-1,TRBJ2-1,CASSHSGGVYNEQFF
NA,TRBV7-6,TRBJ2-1,CASSLANNEQFF
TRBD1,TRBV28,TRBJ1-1,CASSLVPTGVNTEAFF
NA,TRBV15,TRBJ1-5,CATRGANQPQHF
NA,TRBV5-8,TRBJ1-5,CASEYWGKKAQGNQPQHF
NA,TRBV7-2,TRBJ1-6,CASSPRPEGQSPLHF
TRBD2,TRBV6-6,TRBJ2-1,CASSYTIAGGVNEQFF
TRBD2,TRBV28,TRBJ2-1,CASSLSAGVTYNEQFF
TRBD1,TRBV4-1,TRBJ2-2,CASSQGTGNGELFF
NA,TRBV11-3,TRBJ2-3,CASRAGATDTQYF
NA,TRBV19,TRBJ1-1,CASSIDLRSHTEAFF
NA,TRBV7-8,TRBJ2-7,CASSLLAGGGPDSYEQYF
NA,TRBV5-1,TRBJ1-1,CASSLGQGGGTEAFF
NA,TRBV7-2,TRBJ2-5,CASSLVGGDSFLETQYF
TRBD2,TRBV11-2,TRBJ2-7,CASSLGGGEYEQYF
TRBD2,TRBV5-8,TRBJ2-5,CASRTTRLAGQETQYF
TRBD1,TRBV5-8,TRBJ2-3,CASNPGTASTDTQYF